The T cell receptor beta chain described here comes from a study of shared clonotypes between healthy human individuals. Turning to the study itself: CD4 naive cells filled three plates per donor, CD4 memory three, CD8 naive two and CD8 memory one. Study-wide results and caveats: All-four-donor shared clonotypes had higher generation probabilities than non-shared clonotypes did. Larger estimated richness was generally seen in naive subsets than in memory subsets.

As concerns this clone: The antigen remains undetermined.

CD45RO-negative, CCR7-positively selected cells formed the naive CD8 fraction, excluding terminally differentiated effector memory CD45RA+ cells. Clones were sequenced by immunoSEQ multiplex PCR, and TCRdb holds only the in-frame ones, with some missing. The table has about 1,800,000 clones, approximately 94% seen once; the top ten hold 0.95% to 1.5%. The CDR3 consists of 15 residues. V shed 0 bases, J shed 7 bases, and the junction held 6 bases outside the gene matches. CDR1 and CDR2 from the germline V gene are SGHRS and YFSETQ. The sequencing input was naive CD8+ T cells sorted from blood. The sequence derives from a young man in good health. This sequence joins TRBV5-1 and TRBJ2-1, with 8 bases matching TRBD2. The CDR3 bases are TGCGCCAGCAGCTTGGGAGAGCGGGAGTGGAATGAGCAGTTCTTC. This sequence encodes CASSLGEREWNEQFF.